A selection of T cell receptor beta chains follows, all from one sample in a study of T cell repertoires in ileal Crohn's disease. Sequenced by immunoSEQ multiplex PCR; TCRdb stores in-frame clones only, minus some. The sample carries some 10,000 clones, roughly two thirds recorded once. Sequenced input: ileal tissue. These receptors were obtained from an adult with Crohn's disease. Each CDR3 is given with its conserved first and last residue.

V	CDR3
TRBV29-1	CSVLGQPTVNEQFF
TRBV9	CASSPDWRTYEQYF
TRBV19	CARNDRGQGRGQETQYF
TRBV29-1	CSVFGTNTNEKLFF
TRBV27	CASSLGLAGEQFF
TRBV27	CASSFSGLPPLHF
TRBV5-1	CASSLAGKQETQYF
TRBV11-2	CASSDLAGGQYEQYF
TRBV9	CASSPFSDSNQPQHF
TRBV5-4	CASSQKQGGSATEAFF
TRBV30	CAWSGWGLYNEQFF
TRBV14	CASSVTSGGSYNEQFF
TRBV14	CASSQGQGLNSPLHF
TRBV6-5	CASSYVRAGEKLFF
TRBV7-7	CASSLAEGTAYEQYF
TRBV4-1	CASSQDWGLETGELFF
TRBV27	CASSPLPEGAQPQHF
TRBV7-9	CASSSWEAGELFF
TRBV9	CASSVLGHPTNEQFF
TRBV11-1	CASSLGQHQPQHF
TRBV5-6	CAIPPGQGYTEAFF
TRBV11-2	CASSLSIGGARGNTIYF
TRBV27	CASGQGYGYTF
TRBV5-1	CASSGTSSSYNEQFF
TRBV28	CASLDRAATNEKLFF
TRBV7-2	CASSLARVDTQYF
TRBV7-9	CASSLAMRGKSYNEQFF
TRBV27	CASSFSGNYGYTF
TRBV5-6	CASSPRDRGLGYGYTF
TRBV9	CASSVNPGQGIDSGNTIYF
TRBV15	CATSRLRTGSSYEQYF
TRBV6-1	CASSEWRGTGILYGYTF
TRBV6-1	CASSVEAGYSYEQYF